This record concerns one T cell receptor beta chain sequence. Antigen unknown. CDR3 length: 17 residues. Germline V lookup: CDR1 LNHDA, CDR2 SQIVND (reference sequence). J lost 6 bases, V lost 3 bases, and 16 bases had no gene match. These data come from a study of T cell responses to AZD1222 COVID-19 vaccine. General study results and limits: Repertoires were obtained solely post-peak T cell response. Spike-specific TCR breadth and depth were elevated following two AZD1222 doses. Nearly half of spike-specific TCRs reportedly target variant regions that are unmutated in the B.1.351 and B.1.1.7 variants. The span of vaccine-associated CD4 TCRs extended across spike, with dominance at 160-218 and 743-854.

TCRdb's table, derived via immunoSEQ multiplex PCR, lists solely in-frame clones and lacks some. The sample consists of 89,000 or so clones, roughly 86% of them appearing once. The receptor was derived from an adult who received the AZD1222 COVID-19 vaccine. Sample: peripheral blood, taken 28 days after the second AZD1222 dose. This chain joins TRBV19 and TRBJ1-1; TRBD1 agrees at 7 bases. The CDR3 loop is CASSMSRGRDRMAEAFF. CDR3 DNA: TGTGCCAGTAGTATGTCGCGGGGGAGGGACAGAATGGCTGAAGCTTTCTTT. The full variable domain, completed using reference TRBV19 and TRBJ1-1, is DGGITQSPKYLFRKEGQNVTLSCEQNLNHDAMYWYRQDPGQGLRLIYYSQIVNDFQKGDIAEGYSVSREKKESFPLTVTSAQKNPTAFYLCASSMSRGRDRMAEAFFGQGTRLTVV.